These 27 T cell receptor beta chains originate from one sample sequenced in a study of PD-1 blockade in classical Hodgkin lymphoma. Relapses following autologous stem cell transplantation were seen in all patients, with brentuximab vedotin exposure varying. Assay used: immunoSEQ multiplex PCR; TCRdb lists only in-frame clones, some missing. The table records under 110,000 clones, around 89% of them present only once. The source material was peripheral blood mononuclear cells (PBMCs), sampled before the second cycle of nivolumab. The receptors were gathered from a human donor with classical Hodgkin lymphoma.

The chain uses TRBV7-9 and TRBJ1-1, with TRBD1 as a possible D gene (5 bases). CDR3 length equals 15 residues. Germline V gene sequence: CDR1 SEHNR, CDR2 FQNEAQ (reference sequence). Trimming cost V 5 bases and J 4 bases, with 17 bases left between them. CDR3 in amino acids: CASSQNVGAFTEAFF. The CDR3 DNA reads TGTGCCAGCAGCCAGAATGTAGGGGCCTTCACTGAAGCTTTCTTT.

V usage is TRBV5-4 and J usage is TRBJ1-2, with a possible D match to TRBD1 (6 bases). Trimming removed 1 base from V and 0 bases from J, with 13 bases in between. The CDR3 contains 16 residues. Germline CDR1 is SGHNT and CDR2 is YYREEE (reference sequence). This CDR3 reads CASSLLRGGANYGYTF. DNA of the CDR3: TGTGCCAGCAGCTTGCTTCGAGGGGGTGCTAACTATGGCTACACCTTC.

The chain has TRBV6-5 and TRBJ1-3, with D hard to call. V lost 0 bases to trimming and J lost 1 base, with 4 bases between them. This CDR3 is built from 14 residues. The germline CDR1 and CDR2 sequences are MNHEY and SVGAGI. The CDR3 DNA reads TGTGCCAGCAGTTACTCCGGGTCTGGAAACACCATATATTTT. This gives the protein CASSYSGSGNTIYF.

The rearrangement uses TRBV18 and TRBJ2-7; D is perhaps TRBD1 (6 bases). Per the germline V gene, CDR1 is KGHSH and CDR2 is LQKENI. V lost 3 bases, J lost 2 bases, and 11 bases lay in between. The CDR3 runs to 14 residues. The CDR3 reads CASSPRGKAYEQYF. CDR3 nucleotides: TGTGCCAGCTCACCGAGGGGGAAAGCCTACGAGCAGTACTTC.

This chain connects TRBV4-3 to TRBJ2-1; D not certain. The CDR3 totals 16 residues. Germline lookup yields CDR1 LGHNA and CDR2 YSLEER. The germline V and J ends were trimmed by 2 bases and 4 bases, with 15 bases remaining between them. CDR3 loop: CASSQRLDSDYNEQFF. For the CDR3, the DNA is TGCGCCAGCAGCCAACGTTTAGATTCGGATTACAATGAGCAGTTCTTC.

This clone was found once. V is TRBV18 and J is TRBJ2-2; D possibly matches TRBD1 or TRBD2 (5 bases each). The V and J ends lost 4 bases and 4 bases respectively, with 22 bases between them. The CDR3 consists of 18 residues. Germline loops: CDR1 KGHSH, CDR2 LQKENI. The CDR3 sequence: CASSRGPHVGVRTGELFF. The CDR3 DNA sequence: TGTGCCAGCTCACGAGGCCCCCACGTGGGGGTGCGCACCGGGGAGCTGTTTTTT.

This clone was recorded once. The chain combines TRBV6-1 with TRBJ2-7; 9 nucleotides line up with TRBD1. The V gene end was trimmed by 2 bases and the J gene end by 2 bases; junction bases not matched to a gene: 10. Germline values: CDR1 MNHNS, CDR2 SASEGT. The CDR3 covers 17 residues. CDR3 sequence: CASSERPTGTGTYEQYF. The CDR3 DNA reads TGTGCCAGCAGTGAACGACCCACCGGGACAGGGACCTACGAGCAGTACTTC.

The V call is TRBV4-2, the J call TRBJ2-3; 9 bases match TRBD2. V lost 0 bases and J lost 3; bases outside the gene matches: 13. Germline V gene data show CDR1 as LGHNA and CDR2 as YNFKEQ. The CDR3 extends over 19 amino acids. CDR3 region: CASSQDSLAGPLRTDTQYF. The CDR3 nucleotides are TGTGCCAGCAGCCAAGATAGTCTAGCGGGGCCCCTTCGGACAGATACGCAGTATTTT.

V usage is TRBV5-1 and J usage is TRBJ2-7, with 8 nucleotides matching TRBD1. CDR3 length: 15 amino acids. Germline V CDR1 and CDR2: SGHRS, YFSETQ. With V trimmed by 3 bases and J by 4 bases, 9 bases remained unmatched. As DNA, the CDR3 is TGCGCCAGCAGCTCGAACAGGGGGATTACTTACGAGCAGTACTTC. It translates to CASSSNRGITYEQYF.

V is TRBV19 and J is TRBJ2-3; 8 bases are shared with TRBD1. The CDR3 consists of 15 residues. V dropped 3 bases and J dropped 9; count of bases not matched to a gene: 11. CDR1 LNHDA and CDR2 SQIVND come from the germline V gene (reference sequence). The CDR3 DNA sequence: TGTGCCAGTAGTATTGAGGACAGGGCCTTCGGGACGCAGTATTTT. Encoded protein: CASSIEDRAFGTQYF.

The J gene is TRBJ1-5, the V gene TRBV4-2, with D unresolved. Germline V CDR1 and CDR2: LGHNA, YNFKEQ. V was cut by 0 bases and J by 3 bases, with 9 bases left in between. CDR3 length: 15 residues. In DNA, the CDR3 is TGTGCCAGCAGCCAAGACGGCCTGACCAATCAGCCCCAGCATTTT. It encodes CASSQDGLTNQPQHF.

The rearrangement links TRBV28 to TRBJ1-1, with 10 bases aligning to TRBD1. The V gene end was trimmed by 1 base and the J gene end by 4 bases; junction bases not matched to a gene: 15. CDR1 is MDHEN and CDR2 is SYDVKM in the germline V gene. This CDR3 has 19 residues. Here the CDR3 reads CASSLLSRQGAFRTTEAFF. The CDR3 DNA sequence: TGTGCCAGCAGTTTATTATCCCGACAGGGGGCGTTTCGAACCACTGAAGCTTTCTTT.

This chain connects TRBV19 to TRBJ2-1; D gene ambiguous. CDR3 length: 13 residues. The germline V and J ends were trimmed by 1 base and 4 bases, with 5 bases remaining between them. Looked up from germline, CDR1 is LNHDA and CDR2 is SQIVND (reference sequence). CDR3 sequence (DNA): TGTGCCAGTAGTATAGGCAGATACAATGAGCAGTTCTTC. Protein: CASSIGRYNEQFF.

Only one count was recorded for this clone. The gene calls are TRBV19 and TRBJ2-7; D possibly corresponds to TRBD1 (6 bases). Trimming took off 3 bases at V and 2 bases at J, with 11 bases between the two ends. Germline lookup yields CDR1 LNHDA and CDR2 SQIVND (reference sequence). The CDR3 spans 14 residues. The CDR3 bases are TGTGCCAGTAGTATTGGGGGCAGCACCTACGAGCAGTACTTC. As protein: CASSIGGSTYEQYF.

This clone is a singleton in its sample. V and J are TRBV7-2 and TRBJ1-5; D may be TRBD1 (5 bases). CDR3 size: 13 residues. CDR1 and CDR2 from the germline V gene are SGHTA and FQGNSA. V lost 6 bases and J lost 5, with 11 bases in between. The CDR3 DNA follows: TGTGCCAGCAGTAGGGGAGTAGATCAGCCCCAGCATTTT. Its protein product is CASSRGVDQPQHF.

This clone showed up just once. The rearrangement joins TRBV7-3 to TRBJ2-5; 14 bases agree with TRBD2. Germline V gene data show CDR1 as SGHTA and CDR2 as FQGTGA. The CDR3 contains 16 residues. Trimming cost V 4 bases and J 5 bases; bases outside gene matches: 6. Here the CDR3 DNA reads TGTGCCAGCAGCTCCGGACTAGCGGGAGGTGGGGAGACCCAGTACTTC. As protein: CASSSGLAGGGETQYF. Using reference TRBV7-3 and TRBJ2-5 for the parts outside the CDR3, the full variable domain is GAGVSQTPSNKVTEKGKYVELRCDPISGHTALYWYRQSLGQGPEFLIYFQGTGAADDSGLPNDRFFAVRPEGSVSTLKIQRTERGDSAVYLCASSSGLAGGGETQYFGPGTRLLVL.

The CDR3 DNA sequence: TGTGCCAGTAGTGACCAGGTTTATAGCAATCAGCCCCAGCATTTT. Its protein product is CASSDQVYSNQPQHF. The chain employs TRBV19 and TRBJ1-5; D gene uncertain. The CDR3 is 15 residues long. CDR1 is LNHDA and CDR2 is SQIVND in the germline V gene (reference sequence). V dropped 5 bases and J dropped 0 bases, with 11 bases sitting between them.

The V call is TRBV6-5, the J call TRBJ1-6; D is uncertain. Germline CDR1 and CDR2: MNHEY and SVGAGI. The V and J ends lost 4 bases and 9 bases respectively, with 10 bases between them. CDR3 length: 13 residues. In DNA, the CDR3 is TGTGCCAGCAGTTTGGTATTAGGTTCACCCCTCCACTTT. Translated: CASSLVLGSPLHF.

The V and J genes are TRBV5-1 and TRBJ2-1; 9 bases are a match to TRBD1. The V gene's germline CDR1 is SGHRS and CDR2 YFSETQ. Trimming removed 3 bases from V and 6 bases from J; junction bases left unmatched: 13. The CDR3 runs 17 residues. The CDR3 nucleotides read TGCGCCAGCAGCTGGAACCCTGCGGGGACAGGGTCCAATGAGCAGTTCTTC. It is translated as CASSWNPAGTGSNEQFF.

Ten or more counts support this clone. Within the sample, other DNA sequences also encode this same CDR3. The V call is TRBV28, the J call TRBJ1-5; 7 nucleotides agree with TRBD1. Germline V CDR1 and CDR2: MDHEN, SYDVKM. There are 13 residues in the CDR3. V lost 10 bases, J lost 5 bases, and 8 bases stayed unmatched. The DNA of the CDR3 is TGTGCCACCCTACCGACAGGGCATCAGCCCCAGCATTTT. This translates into CATLPTGHQPQHF.

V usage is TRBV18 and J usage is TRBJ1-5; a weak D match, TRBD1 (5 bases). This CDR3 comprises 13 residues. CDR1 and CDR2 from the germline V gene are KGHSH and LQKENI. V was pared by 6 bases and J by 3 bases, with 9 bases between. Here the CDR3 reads CASSRGDNQPQHF. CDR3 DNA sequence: TGTGCCAGCTCCCGGGGCGACAATCAGCCCCAGCATTTT. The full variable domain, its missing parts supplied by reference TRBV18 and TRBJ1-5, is NAGVMQNPRHLVRRRGQEARLRCSPMKGHSHVYWYRQLPEEGLKFMVYLQKENIIDESGMPKERFSAEFPKEGPSILRIQQVVRGDSAAYFCASSRGDNQPQHFGDGTRLSIL.

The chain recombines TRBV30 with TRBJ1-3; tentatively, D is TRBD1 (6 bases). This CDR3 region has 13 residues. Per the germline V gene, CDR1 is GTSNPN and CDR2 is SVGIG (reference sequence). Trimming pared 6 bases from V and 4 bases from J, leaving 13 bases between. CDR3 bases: TGTGCCTGCCAGTGGACAGACGGAAACACCATATATTTT. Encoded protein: CACQWTDGNTIYF.

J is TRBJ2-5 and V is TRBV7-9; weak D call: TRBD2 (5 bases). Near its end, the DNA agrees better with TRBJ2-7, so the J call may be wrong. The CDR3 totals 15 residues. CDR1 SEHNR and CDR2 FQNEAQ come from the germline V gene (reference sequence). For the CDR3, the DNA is TGTGCCAGCAGCTTAGGCGGGCGGGCCCTATACGAGCAGTACTTC. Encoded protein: CASSLGGRALYEQYF.

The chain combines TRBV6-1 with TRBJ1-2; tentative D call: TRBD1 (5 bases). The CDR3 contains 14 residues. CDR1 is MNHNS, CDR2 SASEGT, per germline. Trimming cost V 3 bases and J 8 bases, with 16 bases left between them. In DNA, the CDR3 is TGTGCCAGCAGTGACCGGGCCCTTAGGGGAGGCTACACCTTC. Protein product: CASSDRALRGGYTF.

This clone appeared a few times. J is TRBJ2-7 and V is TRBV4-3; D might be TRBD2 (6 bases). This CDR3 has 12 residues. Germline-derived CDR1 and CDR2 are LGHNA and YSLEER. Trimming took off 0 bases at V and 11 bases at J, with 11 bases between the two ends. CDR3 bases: TGCGCCAGCAGCCAAGAGGGGACTCCTAAGTACTTC. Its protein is CASSQEGTPKYF.

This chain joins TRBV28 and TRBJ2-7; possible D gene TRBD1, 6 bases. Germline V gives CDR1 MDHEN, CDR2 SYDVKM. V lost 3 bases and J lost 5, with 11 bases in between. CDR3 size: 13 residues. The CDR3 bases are TGTGCCAGCAGTTTGGGGGCGCAGGACGAGCAGTACTTC. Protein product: CASSLGAQDEQYF.

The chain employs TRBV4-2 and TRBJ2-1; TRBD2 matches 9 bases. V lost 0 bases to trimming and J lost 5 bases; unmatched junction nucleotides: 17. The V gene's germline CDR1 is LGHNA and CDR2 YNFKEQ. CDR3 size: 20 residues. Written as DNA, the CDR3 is TGTGCCAGCAGCCAAGAATCGGGCGGGGGGGCTGAGTTGTTTGACAATGAGCAGTTCTTC. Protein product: CASSQESGGGAELFDNEQFF.